This T cell receptor (beta chain) was sequenced in a study of tumor-infiltrating lymphocytes in primary liver carcinoma. Overall study results and limits: Whereas tumor region pairs overlapped more, tumor-adjacent and tumor-blood pairs overlapped less.

For each extraction, RNA and DNA were obtained together from 20-30 mg of unsorted bulk tissue. After removal of 6 bases from V and 2 bases from J, the junction contained 12 bases not matched to a gene. Germline CDR1 MNHNY, CDR2 SVGAGI (reference sequence). CDR3 length equals 17 residues. This clonotype was seen a few times. Its antigen remains unknown. Reverse transcription of around 0.45 ug total RNA with a constant-region primer produced TCR beta cDNA. Employing slightly modified ARM-PCR, three nested multiplex PCR rounds were run, and these gave rise to the TCR beta libraries. A C-beta reverse primer and TRBV1-TRBV30 forward primers served in each of the first two PCR rounds, at 9 to 11 cycles apiece. TCRdb used MiXCR to reprocess the multiplex PCR reads, holding one entry per CDR3 protein. The sample records approximately 110,000 distinct CDR3 sequences, 55% to 75% being singletons.

The V gene is TRBV6-6, the J gene TRBJ2-1; 8 nucleotides align to TRBD2. The sample taken for sequencing was liver tumor tissue from sampling region 3. Subset in this sample: tumor region T3, left-lateral pole. The TCR originated in a woman aged 60 to 75 with primary liver carcinoma and hepatitis B virus infection. CDR3 residues: CASSSSGSGSAYNEQFF. The CDR3 DNA follows: TGTGCCAGCAGCTCATCGGGAAGCGGGAGCGCCTACAATGAGCAGTTCTTC.